This TCR beta chain originates from a study of T cells in Graves' hyperthyroidism and ophthalmopathy. Those patients with uncontrolled infection, other autoimmune disease, pregnancy or lactation were excluded. In making diagnoses, clinical symptoms, serum thyroxine and TRAb, thyroid ultrasound and orbital computed tomography were all used. With respect to this clonotype: Its antigen is not identified.

Overall study results and limits: Ophthalmopathy, as predicted by the model, came a median 6.5 months after the prediction. Blood held most thyroid clonotypes expanded above 0.001 frequency.

Unmatched junction bases numbered 8, after V lost 4 bases and J lost 5 bases. The length of the CDR3 is 15 residues. From germline, CDR1 is DFQATT and CDR2 SNEGSKA (reference sequence). Authors of the study amplified TCR beta CDR3 regions from RNA transcripts. Initially, a first-round RT-PCR of the TCR CDR3 employed the HTBI primer set. TCRdb re-derived calls from the multiplex PCR reads in MiXCR, one entry per CDR3 protein. The table shows around 660,000 distinct CDR3 sequences, with about 45% occurring only once. The chain employs TRBV20-1 and TRBJ2-2, with 9 nucleotides matching TRBD1. The sequenced material came from peripheral blood or thyroid tissue (not recorded which). This sequence originates from an adult man with Graves' disease, either hyperthyroidism or ophthalmopathy (not recorded which). The CDR3 sequence is CSATIQGAGTGELFF. The CDR3 DNA sequence: TGCAGTGCTACCATACAGGGGGCAGGTACCGGGGAGCTGTTTTTT.